This record concerns one T cell receptor beta chain sequence. Using its own MiXCR run on the RT-PCR reads, TCRdb lists one record per CDR3 protein. The sample includes over 650,000 distinct CDR3 sequences, approximately 17% of them seen just once. This sample was included in a study of response to subunit inactivated influenza vaccine. With 5 bases removed from V and 5 bases from J, the gap between germline ends came to 21 bases. The length of the CDR3 is 16 residues. The TCR was taken from a man aged 50 to 59 who received an inactivated influenza vaccine. Sequenced material: PBMCs from blood, taken roughly 5 days after vaccination. The chain recombines TRBV12-3 or TRBV12-4 with TRBJ2-5; perhaps TRBD1 as D (6 bases). The CDR3 here is CASSVRGGRDQETQYF. The CDR3 DNA reads TGTGCCAGCAGTGTTAGAGGGGGTCGGGATCAGGAGACCCAGTACTTC.